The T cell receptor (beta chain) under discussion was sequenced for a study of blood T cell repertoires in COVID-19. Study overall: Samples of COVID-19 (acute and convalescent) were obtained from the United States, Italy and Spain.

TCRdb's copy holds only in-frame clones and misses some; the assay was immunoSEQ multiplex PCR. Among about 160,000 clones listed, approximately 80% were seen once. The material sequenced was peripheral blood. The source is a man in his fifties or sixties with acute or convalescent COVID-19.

The CDR3 sequence: CASSRQAGGLSHEQFF. The CDR3 DNA follows: TGTGCCAGCAGCCGGCAAGCGGGGGGGCTCTCCCATGAGCAGTTCTTC. The gene calls are TRBV7-2 and TRBJ2-1, with TRBD2 matching 10 bases. Germline V gene lookup returns CDR1 SGHTA and CDR2 FQGNSA. The V and J ends lost 5 bases and 8 bases, in that order; junction bases with no gene match: 12. This CDR3 is 16 amino acids long.